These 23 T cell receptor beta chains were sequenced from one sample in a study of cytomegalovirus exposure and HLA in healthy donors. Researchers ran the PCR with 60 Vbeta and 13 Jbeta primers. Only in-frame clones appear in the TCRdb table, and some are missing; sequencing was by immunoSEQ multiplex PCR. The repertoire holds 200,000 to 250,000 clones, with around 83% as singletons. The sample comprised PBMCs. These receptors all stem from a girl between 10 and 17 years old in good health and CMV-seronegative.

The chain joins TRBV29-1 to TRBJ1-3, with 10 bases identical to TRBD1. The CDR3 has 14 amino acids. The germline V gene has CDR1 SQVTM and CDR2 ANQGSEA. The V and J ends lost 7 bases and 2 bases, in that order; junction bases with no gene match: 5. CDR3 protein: CSAQGTGAGNTIYF. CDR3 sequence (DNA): TGCAGCGCCCAAGGGACAGGGGCTGGAAACACCATATATTTT.

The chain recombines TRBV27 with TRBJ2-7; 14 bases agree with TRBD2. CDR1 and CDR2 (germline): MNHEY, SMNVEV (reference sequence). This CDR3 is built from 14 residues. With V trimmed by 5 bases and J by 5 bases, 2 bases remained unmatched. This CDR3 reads CASSQGLAGDEQYF. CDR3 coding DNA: TGTGCCAGCAGTCAGGGACTAGCGGGAGACGAGCAGTACTTC.

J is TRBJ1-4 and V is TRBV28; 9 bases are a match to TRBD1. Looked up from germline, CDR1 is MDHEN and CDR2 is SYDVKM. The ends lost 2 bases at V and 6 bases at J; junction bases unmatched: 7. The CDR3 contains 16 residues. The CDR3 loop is CASSLVGTGLDEKLFF. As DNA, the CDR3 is TGTGCCAGCAGTTTAGTTGGGACAGGGTTGGATGAAAAACTGTTTTTT.

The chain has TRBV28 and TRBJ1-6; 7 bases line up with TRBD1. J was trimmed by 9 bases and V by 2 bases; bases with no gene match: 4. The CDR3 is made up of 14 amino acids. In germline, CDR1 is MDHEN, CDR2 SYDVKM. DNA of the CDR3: TGTGCCAGCAGTTTAAGACAGGGAGGTTCACCCCTCCACTTT. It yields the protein CASSLRQGGSPLHF. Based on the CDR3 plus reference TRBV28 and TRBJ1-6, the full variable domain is DVKVTQSSRYLVKRTGEKVFLECVQDMDHENMFWYRQDPGLGLRLIYFSYDVKMKEKGDIPEGYSVSREKKERFSLILESASTNQTSMYLCASSLRQGGSPLHFGNGTRLTVT.

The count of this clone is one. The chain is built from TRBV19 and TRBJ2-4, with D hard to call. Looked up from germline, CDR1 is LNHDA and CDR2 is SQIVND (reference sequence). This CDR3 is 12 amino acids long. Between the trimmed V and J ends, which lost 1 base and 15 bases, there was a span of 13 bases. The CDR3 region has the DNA TGTGCCAGTAGTATAGGTAGTTTCTTTTTGTACTTC. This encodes CASSIGSFFLYF.

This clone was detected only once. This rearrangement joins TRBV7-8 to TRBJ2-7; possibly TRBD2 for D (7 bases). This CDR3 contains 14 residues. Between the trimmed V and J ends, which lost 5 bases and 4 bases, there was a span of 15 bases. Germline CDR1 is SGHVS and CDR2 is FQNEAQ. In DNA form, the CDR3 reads TGTGCCAGCAGCCAACAGGGACTATCATACGAGCAGTACTTC. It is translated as CASSQQGLSYEQYF.

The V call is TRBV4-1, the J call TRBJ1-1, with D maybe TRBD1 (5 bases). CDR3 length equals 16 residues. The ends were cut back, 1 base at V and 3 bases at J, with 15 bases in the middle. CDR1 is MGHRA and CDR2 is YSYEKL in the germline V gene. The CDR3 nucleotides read TGCGCCAGCAGCCAAGTAGGGGCCCCTCGGTACACTGAAGCTTTCTTT. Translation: CASSQVGAPRYTEAFF.

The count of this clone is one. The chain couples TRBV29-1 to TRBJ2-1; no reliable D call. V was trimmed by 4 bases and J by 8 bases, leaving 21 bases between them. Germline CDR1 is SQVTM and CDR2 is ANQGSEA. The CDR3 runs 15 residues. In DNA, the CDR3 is TGCAGCGTTGTGGCCCAGAGGTTGAGTTCGGATGAGCAGTTCTTC. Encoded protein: CSVVAQRLSSDEQFF.

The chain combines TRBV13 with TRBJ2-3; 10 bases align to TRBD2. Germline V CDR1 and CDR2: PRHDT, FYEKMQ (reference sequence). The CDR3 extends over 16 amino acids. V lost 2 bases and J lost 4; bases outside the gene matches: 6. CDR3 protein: CASSLLWTSGSDTQYF. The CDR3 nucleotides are TGTGCCAGCAGCTTACTTTGGACTAGCGGATCAGATACGCAGTATTTT.

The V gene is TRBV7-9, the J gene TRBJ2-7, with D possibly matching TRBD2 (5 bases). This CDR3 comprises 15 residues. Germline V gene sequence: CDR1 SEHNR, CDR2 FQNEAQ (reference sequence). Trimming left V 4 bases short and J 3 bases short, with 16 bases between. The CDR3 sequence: CASSSTGIPYYEQYF. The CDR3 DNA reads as TGTGCCAGCAGCTCGACCGGGATTCCATACTACGAGCAGTACTTC.

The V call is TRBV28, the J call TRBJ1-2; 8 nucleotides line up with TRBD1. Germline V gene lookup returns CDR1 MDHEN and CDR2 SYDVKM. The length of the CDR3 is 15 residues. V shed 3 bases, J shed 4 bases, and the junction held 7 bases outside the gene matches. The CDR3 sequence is CASSLIGTGFYGYTF. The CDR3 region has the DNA TGTGCCAGCAGTTTGATCGGGACAGGCTTCTATGGCTACACCTTC.

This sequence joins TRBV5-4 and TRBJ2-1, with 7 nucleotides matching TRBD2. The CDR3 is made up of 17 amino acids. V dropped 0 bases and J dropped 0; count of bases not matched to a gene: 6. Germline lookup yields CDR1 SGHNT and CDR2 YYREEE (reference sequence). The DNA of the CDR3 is TGTGCCAGCAGCTTGGTGGCTAGCGGACGCTCCTACAATGAGCAGTTCTTC. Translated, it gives CASSLVASGRSYNEQFF.

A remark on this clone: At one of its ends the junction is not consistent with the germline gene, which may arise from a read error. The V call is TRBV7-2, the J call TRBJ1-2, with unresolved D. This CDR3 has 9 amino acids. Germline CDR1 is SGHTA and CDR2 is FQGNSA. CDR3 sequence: CASSLSGPF. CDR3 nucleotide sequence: TGTGCCAGCAGCTTATCCGGTCCTTTC.

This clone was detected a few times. The CDR3 is CASKRGSELNTEAFF. The CDR3 DNA reads TGTGCCAGTAAAAGGGGGAGTGAGCTGAACACTGAAGCTTTCTTT. The chain links TRBV19 to TRBJ1-1; a weak D match, TRBD1 (6 bases). This CDR3 is built from 15 residues. Germline V gene data show CDR1 as LNHDA and CDR2 as SQIVND (reference sequence). V was shortened by 7 bases and J by 0 bases, with 15 bases between the two germline ends.

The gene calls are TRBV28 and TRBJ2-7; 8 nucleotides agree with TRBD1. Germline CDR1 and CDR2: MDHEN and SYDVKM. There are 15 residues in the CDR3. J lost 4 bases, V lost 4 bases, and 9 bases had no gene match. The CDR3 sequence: CASSSNAGGRYEQYF. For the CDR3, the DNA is TGTGCCAGCAGTTCCAACGCAGGGGGCAGGTACGAGCAGTACTTC.

DNA for the CDR3: TGTGCCAGCCGTCGAGGGCAGAACACTGAAGCTTTCTTT. This sequence encodes CASRRGQNTEAFF. The rearrangement joins TRBV6-6 to TRBJ1-1; no firm D call. The ends were cut back, 8 bases at V and 1 base at J, with 11 bases in the middle. The CDR3 has 13 residues. Germline V CDR1 and CDR2: MNHNY, SVGAGI (reference sequence).

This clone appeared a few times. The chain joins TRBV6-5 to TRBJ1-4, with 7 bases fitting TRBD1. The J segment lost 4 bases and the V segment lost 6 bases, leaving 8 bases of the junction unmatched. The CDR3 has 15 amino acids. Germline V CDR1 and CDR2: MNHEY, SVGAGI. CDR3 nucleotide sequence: TGTGCCAGCAGGCTAGGGACAGTGAATAATGAAAAACTGTTTTTT. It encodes CASRLGTVNNEKLFF.

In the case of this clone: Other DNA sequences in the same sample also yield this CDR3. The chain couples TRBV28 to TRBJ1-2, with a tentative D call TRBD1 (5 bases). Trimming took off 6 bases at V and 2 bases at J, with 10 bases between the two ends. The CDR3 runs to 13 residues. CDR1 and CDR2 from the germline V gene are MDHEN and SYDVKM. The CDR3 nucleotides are TGTGCCAGCAGCCCTACAGGAAACTATGGCTACACCTTC. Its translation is CASSPTGNYGYTF.

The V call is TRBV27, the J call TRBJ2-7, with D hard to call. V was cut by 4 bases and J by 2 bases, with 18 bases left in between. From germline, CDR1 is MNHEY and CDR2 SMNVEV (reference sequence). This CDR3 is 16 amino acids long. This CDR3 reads CASSSRAPVPPYEQYF. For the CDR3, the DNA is TGTGCCAGCAGTTCACGCGCGCCGGTTCCTCCCTACGAGCAGTACTTC.

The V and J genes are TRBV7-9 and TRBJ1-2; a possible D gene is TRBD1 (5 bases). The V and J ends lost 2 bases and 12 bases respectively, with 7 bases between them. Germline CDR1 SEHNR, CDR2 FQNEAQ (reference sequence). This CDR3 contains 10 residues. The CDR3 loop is CASSLLGDTF. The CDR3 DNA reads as TGTGCCAGCAGCTTATTAGGGGACACCTTC.

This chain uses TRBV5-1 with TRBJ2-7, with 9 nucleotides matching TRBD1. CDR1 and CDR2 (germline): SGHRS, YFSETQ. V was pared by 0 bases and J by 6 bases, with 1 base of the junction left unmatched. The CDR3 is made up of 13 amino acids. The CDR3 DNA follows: TGCGCCAGCAGCTTGGACAGGGGGCTCGAGCAGTACTTC. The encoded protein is CASSLDRGLEQYF.

The CDR3 DNA follows: TGCACCAGCAGCCAAATAGTCCGAGGGGGGGGAGCATTCCTAGAGGGCACAGATACGCAGTATTTT. Protein: CTSSQIVRGGGAFLEGTDTQYF. The gene calls are TRBV1 and TRBJ2-3; the D call TRBD2 from the table was never checked on the DNA. TRBV1 is a pseudogene locus. This CDR3 is 22 amino acids long.

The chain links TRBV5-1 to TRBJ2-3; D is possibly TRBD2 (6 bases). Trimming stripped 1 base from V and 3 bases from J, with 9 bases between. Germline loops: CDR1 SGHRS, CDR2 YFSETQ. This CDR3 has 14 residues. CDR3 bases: TGCGCCAGCAGCTTGAACGCGGGAACAGATACGCAGTATTTT. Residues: CASSLNAGTDTQYF.